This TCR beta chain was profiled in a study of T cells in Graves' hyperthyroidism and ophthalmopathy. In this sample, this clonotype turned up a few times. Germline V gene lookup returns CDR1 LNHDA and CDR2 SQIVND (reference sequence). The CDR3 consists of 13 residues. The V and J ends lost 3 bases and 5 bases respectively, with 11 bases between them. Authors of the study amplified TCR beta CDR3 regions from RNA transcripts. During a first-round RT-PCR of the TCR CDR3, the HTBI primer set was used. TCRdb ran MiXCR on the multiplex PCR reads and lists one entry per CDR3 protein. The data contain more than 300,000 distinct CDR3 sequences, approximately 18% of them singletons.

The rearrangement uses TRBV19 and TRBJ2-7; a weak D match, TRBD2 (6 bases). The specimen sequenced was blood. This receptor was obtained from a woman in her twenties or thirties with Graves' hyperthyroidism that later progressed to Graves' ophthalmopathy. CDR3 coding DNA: TGTGCCAGTAGTATCGGCGGGGTCAACGAGCAGTACTTC. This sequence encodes CASSIGGVNEQYF.